A selection of T cell receptor beta chains follows, all from one sample in a study of blood T cell repertoires in COVID-19. Here immunoSEQ multiplex PCR was the method, and the copy in TCRdb shows in-frame clones only, minus some. This table has 150,000 to 200,000 clones, 80% to 90% appearing once. Sequencing was performed on peripheral blood. All receptors come from a woman of 80 years or more with COVID-19, enrolled during active disease. The CDR3 runs from the conserved cysteine through the conserved F or W.

CASSGYSGFKETQYF	TRBV2
CASSLGHLAPTEETQYF	TRBV7-2
CASSSVDSPGGNTIYF	TRBV13
CSVWGAGANVLTF	TRBV29-1
CASSLTWGAFEQYF	TRBV27
CASSLRGTVNTGELFF	TRBV5-1
CASSRQGQGSGYTF	TRBV7-2
CASSIYGRAPYEQYF	TRBV19
CASSLREGRFFNEQFF	TRBV7-9
CASSYRRTGNYGYTF	TRBV7-8
CASSRDRGFSTSGNTIYF	TRBV19
CASSVVGSDNEQFF	TRBV9
CASSPGAGLRTVETQYF	TRBV7-2
CASSSNLKAGGETQYF	TRBV7-9
CASSASGIYEQYF	TRBV27
CASSSRPTSGGGTQYF	TRBV7-2
CASSFEAGEGSPLHF	TRBV28
CASSQDRNDGETQYF	TRBV5-1
CASSLRGGTQYF	TRBV7-2
CASSPASGGSLETQYF	TRBV9
CASSTETGGLDQPQHF	TRBV6-2/TRBV6-3
CASSSPGNYGYTF	TRBV5-4
CAISESPSNTGELFF	TRBV10-3
CASSRMLAGGPSEQYF	TRBV27
CASTWRGQPQHF	TRBV28
CASSLQTGGFYEQYF	TRBV7-8
CASSSNPLDEQFF	TRBV27
CASSQEATDTQYF	TRBV3-1/TRBV3-2
CASSLITGGEAFF	TRBV7-2
CASRTDTVGELFF	TRBV6-6
CASSLARDNTNTGELFF	TRBV11-3
CASSPGTGSSYEQYF	TRBV7-6
CASSFWGDRDTDTQYF	TRBV12-1
CASSLQGKHTDTQYF	TRBV11-3
CASSEQGEVGYGYTF	TRBV18
CSVEGTGDEKLFF	TRBV29-1
CASSEAPASGGYEQYF	TRBV6-1
CASSSQGNTEAFF	TRBV18
CASSLGQLWDTGELFF	TRBV11-2
CASSYDRQLSTDTQYF	TRBV28
CASSASTKSREKLFF	TRBV9
CASSQEDRGYGTDTQYF	TRBV4-3
CAKSPEAFF	TRBV19
CASSKTSGAYNEQFF	TRBV6-5
CASSSNPGAGYTGELFF	TRBV5-8
CASRPPGSGVYTGELFF	TRBV7-9
CASSPSRDRAGYTF	TRBV19
CSTSPLHF	TRBV20-1
CASSLVADTDTQYF	TRBV11-3